The sequence of this TCR beta chain was determined in a study of T cell responses to AZD1222 COVID-19 vaccine. The study's findings and limits: Baseline seropositivity characterized only a handful of AZD1222 recipients.

Sequencing used immunoSEQ multiplex PCR; TCRdb keeps in-frame clones, though not all of them. Among tens of thousands of clones listed, 70% to 90% were seen once. Deletions cut 4 bases from V and 4 bases from J, with 17 bases between. Germline CDR1 is MNHEY and CDR2 is SVGAGI. The CDR3 runs to 16 residues. Concerning this clone itself: No antigen is known for it.

The input for sequencing was peripheral blood, taken on day 0 of AZD1222 vaccination. The clonotype originates from an adult in good health. The J gene is TRBJ2-4, the V gene TRBV6-5; tentatively, D is TRBD1 (5 bases). In DNA form, the CDR3 reads TGTGCCAGCAGTTTAGACGGACACCTAGGTAAAAACATTCAGTACTTC. It encodes CASSLDGHLGKNIQYF.